The 13 T cell receptor beta chains in this list originate from one sample, sequenced in a study of control samples from healthy donors and cancer patients. The protocol was immunoSEQ multiplex PCR, while the TCRdb copy is restricted to in-frame clones and leaves out a portion. The data hold over 100,000 clones, with about 88% observed a single time. Sequencing was done on a sample of blood. The receptors were gathered from a man aged 50 or older in good health.

This chain joins TRBV12-3 or TRBV12-4 and TRBJ2-1, with D hard to call. The CDR3 consists of 13 residues. V was cut by 0 bases and J by 10 bases, with 10 bases left in between. The CDR3 loop reads CASSLAVSGEQFF. CDR3 coding DNA: TGTGCCAGCAGTTTAGCGGTGTCTGGCGAGCAGTTCTTC.

This clone was recorded only once. This chain links TRBV28 with TRBJ1-2, with 8 bases fitting TRBD1. Germline loops: CDR1 MDHEN, CDR2 SYDVKM. This CDR3 comprises 15 residues. The J segment lost 2 bases and the V segment lost 6 bases, leaving 8 bases of the junction unmatched. The CDR3, as DNA: TGTGCCAGCAGAACTACAGGGGGGTCGAACTATGGCTACACCTTC. Translation gives CASRTTGGSNYGYTF.

The chain employs TRBV7-8 and TRBJ2-3; no firm D call. Germline assignment: CDR1 SGHVS and CDR2 FQNEAQ. This CDR3 is 15 amino acids long. Deletions cut 0 bases from V and 0 bases from J, with 7 bases between. DNA for the CDR3: TGTGCCAGCAGCTTAGCTTTTTTTAGCACAGATACGCAGTATTTT. Translating gives CASSLAFFSTDTQYF.

V is TRBV5-6 and J is TRBJ2-3; D unresolved. The ends were cut back, 3 bases at V and 5 bases at J, with 10 bases in the middle. Germline V gene sequence: CDR1 SGHDT, CDR2 YYEEEE. CDR3 size: 13 residues. CDR3 nucleotide sequence: TGTGCCAGCAGCTCAGCGCTCGGAGATACGCAGTATTTT. Translating it yields CASSSALGDTQYF. Based on the CDR3 plus reference TRBV5-6 and TRBJ2-3, the full variable domain is DAGVTQSPTHLIKTRGQQVTLRCSPKSGHDTVSWYQQALGQGPQFIFQYYEEEERQRGNFPDRFSGHQFPNYSSELNVNALLLGDSALYLCASSSALGDTQYFGPGTRLTVL.

This clone appeared a few times. V usage is TRBV7-8 and J usage is TRBJ2-5, with 8 bases lining up with TRBD1. V lost 1 base and J lost 5; bases outside the gene matches: 9. Germline-derived CDR1 and CDR2 are SGHVS and FQNEAQ. This CDR3 comprises 16 residues. The CDR3 DNA reads as TGTGCCAGCAGCTTAGGTCAGGGGGCGGCAGGGGAGACCCAGTACTTC. This gives the protein CASSLGQGAAGETQYF.

The chain combines TRBV25-1 with TRBJ2-1; tentatively, D is TRBD1 (6 bases). The CDR3 has 14 residues. Trimming cost V 5 bases and J 2 bases, with 10 bases left between them. The germline gives CDR1 MGHDK, CDR2 SYGVNS. CDR3 residues: CASSPRTAYNEQFF. CDR3 bases: TGTGCCAGCAGTCCCCGGACAGCCTACAATGAGCAGTTCTTC.

The chain couples TRBV14 to TRBJ1-1, with unresolved D. The CDR3 covers 10 residues. Germline V gives CDR1 SGHDN, CDR2 FVKESK. V was trimmed by 3 bases and J by 12 bases, leaving 8 bases between them. The CDR3 sequence is CASSQTKPFF. In DNA, the CDR3 is TGTGCCAGCAGCCAGACGAAACCTTTCTTT.

This chain links TRBV10-1 with TRBJ1-4, with a weak D call TRBD1 (6 bases). Germline CDR1 WNHNN, CDR2 SYGVQD (reference sequence). V lost 8 bases and J lost 0, with 19 bases in between. CDR3 length equals 17 residues. The CDR3 is CASGESGHRATNEKLFF. In DNA form, the CDR3 reads TGCGCCAGCGGGGAATCGGGACACCGTGCAACTAATGAAAAACTGTTTTTT.

The chain is built from TRBV9 and TRBJ1-1; 10 positions match TRBD1. J gave up 4 bases and V 4 bases, and 7 bases lay outside the gene matches. This CDR3 region has 15 residues. In germline, CDR1 is SGDLS, CDR2 YYNGEE. The CDR3 spells CASSPRTGGGTEAFF. The CDR3 DNA sequence: TGTGCCAGCAGCCCCCGGACAGGGGGAGGCACTGAAGCTTTCTTT.

The chain carries TRBV2 and TRBJ1-5; maybe TRBD1 (5 bases). The germline V and J ends were trimmed by 6 bases and 3 bases, with 12 bases remaining between them. The CDR3 has 14 amino acids. Germline CDR1 is SNHLY and CDR2 is FYNNEI. The chain's CDR3 is CASSPGTVNQPQHF. For the CDR3, the DNA is TGTGCCAGCAGCCCCGGGACTGTCAATCAGCCCCAGCATTTT.

The chain links TRBV27 to TRBJ1-1; D uncertain. The CDR3 has 14 residues. CDR1 MNHEY and CDR2 SMNVEV come from the germline V gene (reference sequence). The V and J ends lost 1 base and 1 base respectively, with 7 bases between them. In nucleotides, the CDR3 is TGTGCCAGCAGTTTATTCCCGGGGAACACTGAAGCTTTCTTT. This sequence encodes CASSLFPGNTEAFF.

This sequence joins TRBV3-1 (or the pseudogene TRBV3-2) and TRBJ1-4; TRBD1 aligns across 7 bases. The CDR3 is 16 amino acids. The J segment lost 4 bases and the V segment lost 4 bases, leaving 9 bases of the junction unmatched. Germline-derived CDR1 and CDR2 are LGHDT and YNNKEL (reference sequence). The CDR3 spells CASSRYPGQNNEKLFF. CDR3 bases: TGTGCCAGCAGCCGATACCCGGGACAGAATAATGAAAAACTGTTTTTT.

The V and J genes are TRBV10-2 and TRBJ2-7, with TRBD2 matching 10 bases. Germline values: CDR1 WSHSY, CDR2 SAAADI. The J segment lost 3 bases and the V segment lost 1 base, leaving 18 bases of the junction unmatched. The CDR3 is 20 residues long. CDR3 amino acids: CASSEFHLGQAGGPHYEQYF. As DNA, the CDR3 is TGCGCCAGCAGTGAGTTCCACCTTGGGCAAGCGGGGGGGCCCCACTACGAGCAGTACTTC.